What follows describes a single T cell receptor (beta chain). This clonotype was observed once. Its antigen is still unknown. No qualities accompany the bases; no much larger clone lies one base away. One read alone lends weak support. Genomic DNA served as template for TCR beta VDJ combination and CDR3 sequence profiling. An Illumina HiSeq 2000 was used for TCR repertoire sequencing. The original pipeline was this. Repertoire assessment relied on Simpson's diversity index, CDR3 size and DJ length profiles, and TRBV/TRBJ rearrangement plots. The most abundant DNA sequence in the deep sequencing data was defined as the immunodominant clone. CDR3 amino acid sequences were screened for sharing across subjects and were compared with published repertoires and the VDJdb database. TCRdb ran its own pipeline on the public reads, namely fastp trimming at Q25 and MiXCR clone calling, and kept in-frame beta chains. Each CDR3 protein appears once, grouped with its most common genes and DNA. These V and J calls rely on TCRdb rather than the paper's analysis. For this sample the table gives about 180,000 distinct CDR3 sequences, of which 48% were detected only once. The ten largest clones add up to about 1.8% of the sample.

The sample belongs to a study of CD8+CD57+ T cells in acquired aplastic anemia (dated by TCRdb to 2016 to 2019). Broadly, across the study: A mean of about 3.2 ug of DNA, ranging from roughly 0.19 to 27.4 ug, was extracted from sorted CD4+ and CD8+ cells. CD8+CD57+ expansion was defined as a frequency above the mean frequency observed in healthy subjects. The paper as a whole reports these results and caveats: CD8+ Simpson's diversity did not differ significantly between patients and healthy controls (P=0.060). Although twenty-nine CD8+ CDR3 sequences were shared by patients and controls, these sequences appeared highly expressed in patients and within the immunodominant clones of patients.

The patients picked for sequencing were ones in whom flow cytometry had shown an expansion of CD8+CD57+ cells. Every patient had severe acquired aplastic anemia, diagnosed using the International Study of Aplastic Anemia and Agranulocytosis and Camitta criteria. No patient had received any therapy when blood was sampled. The study deep-sequenced TCR repertoires of sorted CD4+ and CD8+ blood T cells from severe aplastic anemia patients and healthy subjects. Patients were enrolled in the USA under clinicaltrials.gov protocols 00001620, 01623167, 00001397, 00071045, 00081523 and 00961064. Ficoll-Paque density gradient centrifugation was used to isolate peripheral blood mononuclear cells. Before DNA extraction, CD4+ and CD8+ T cells were sorted with FACS or magnetic beads. From a lookup of the germline V gene (reference sequence), CDR1 and CDR2 are LNHDA and SQIVND. V is pruned by 1 base and J by 3 bases, leaving 0 bases of the junction without a gene match. The CDR3 contains 14 residues, cysteine and phenylalanine counted. Just CDR3 DNA is preserved here, 42 bases in frame from base 1.

Material: sorted CD4+, CD8+, or CD8+CD57+ T cells (not recorded which) from PBMCs. Recombination connected TRBV19 to TRBJ1-1; 9 middle bases align to TRBD1. The TCR comes from a human donor with aplastic anemia. The CDR3 corresponds to CASSIGDRDTEAFF. The DNA reads TGTGCCAGTAGTATAGGGGACAGGGACACTGAAGCTTTCTTT.